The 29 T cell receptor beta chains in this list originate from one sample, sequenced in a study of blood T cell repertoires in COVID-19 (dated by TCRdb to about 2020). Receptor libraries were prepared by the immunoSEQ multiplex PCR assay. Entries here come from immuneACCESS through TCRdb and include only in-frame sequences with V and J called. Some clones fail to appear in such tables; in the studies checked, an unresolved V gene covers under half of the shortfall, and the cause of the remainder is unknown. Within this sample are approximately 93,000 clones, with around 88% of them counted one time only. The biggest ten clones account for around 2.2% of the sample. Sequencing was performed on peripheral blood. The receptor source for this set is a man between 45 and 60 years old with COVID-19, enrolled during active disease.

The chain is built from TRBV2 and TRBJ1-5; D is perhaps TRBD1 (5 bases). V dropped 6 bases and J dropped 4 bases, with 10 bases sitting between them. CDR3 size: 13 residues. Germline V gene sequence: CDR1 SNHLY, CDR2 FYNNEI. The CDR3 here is CASSQTENQPQHF. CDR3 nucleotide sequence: TGTGCCAGCAGCCAGACAGAAAATCAGCCCCAGCATTTT. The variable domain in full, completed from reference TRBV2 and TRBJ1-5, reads EPEVTQTPSHQVTQMGQEVILRCVPISNHLYFYWYRQILGQKVEFLVSFYNNEISEKSEIFDDQFSVERPDGSNFTLKIRSTKLEDSAMYFCASSQTENQPQHFGDGTRLSIL.

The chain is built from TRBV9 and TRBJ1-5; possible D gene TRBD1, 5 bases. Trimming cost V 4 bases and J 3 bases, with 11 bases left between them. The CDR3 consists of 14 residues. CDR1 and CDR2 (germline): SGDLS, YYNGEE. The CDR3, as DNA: TGTGCCAGCAGCAGGAGGGGAGACAATCAGCCCCAGCATTTT. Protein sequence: CASSRRGDNQPQHF.

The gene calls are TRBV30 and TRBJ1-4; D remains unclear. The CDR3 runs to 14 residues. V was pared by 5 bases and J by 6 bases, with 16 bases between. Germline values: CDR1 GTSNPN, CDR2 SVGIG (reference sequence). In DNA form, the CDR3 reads TGTGCCTGGGACCGCAGGCGGGCGGATGAAAAACTGTTTTTT. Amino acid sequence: CAWDRRRADEKLFF.

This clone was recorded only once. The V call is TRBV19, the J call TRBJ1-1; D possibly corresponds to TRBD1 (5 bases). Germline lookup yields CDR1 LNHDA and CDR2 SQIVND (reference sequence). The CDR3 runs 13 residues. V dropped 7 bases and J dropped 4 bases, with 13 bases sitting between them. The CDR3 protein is CASKAGSITEAFF. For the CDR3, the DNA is TGTGCCAGTAAGGCAGGGTCTATCACTGAAGCTTTCTTT.

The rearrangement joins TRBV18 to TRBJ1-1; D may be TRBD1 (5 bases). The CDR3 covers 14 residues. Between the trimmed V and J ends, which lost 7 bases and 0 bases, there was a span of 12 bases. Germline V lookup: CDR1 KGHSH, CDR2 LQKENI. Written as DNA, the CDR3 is TGTGCCAGCTTACCCGGGGGAATGAACACTGAAGCTTTCTTT. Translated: CASLPGGMNTEAFF.

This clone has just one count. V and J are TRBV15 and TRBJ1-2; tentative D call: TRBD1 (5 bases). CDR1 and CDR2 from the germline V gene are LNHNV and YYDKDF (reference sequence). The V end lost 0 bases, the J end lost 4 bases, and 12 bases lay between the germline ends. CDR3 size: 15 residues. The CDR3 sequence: CATSRDRAASYGYTF. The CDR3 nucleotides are TGTGCCACCAGCAGAGACAGGGCGGCTAGCTATGGCTACACCTTC. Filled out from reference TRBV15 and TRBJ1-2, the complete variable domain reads DAMVIQNPRYQVTQFGKPVTLSCSQTLNHNVMYWYQQKSSQAPKLLFHYYDKDFNNEADTPDNFQSRRPNTSFCFLDIRSPGLGDTAMYLCATSRDRAASYGYTFGSGTRLTVV.

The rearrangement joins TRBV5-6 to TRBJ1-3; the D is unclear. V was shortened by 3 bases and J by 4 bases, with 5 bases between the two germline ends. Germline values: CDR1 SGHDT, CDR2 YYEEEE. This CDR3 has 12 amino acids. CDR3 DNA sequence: TGTGCCAGCAGCTACCAGGGAAACACCATATATTTT. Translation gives CASSYQGNTIYF.

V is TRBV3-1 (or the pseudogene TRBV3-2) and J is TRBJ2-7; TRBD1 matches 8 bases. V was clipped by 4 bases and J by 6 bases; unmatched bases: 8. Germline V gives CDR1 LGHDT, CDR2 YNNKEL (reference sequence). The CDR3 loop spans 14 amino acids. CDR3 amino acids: CASSLGTGPGEQYF. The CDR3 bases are TGTGCCAGCAGCCTCGGGACAGGACCCGGCGAGCAGTACTTC.

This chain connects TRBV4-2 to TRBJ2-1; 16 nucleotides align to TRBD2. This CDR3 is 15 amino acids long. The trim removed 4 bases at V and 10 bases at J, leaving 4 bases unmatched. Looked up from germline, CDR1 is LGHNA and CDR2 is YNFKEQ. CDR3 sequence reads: CASSRGLAGGYEQFF. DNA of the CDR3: TGTGCCAGCAGCCGGGGACTAGCGGGGGGGTACGAGCAGTTCTTC.

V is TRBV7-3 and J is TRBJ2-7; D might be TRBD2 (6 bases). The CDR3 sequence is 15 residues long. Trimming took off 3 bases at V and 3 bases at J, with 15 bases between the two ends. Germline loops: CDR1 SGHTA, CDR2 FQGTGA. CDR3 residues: CASSFEGNGGYEQYF. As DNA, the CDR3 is TGTGCCAGCAGCTTCGAGGGGAACGGGGGCTACGAGCAGTACTTC.

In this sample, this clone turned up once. In nucleotides, the CDR3 is TGTGCCAGCAGAAAACAGGGAAACTATGGCTACACCTTC. Translation gives CASRKQGNYGYTF. The V and J genes are TRBV14 and TRBJ1-2; weak D call: TRBD1 (6 bases). This CDR3 has 13 residues. The ends were cut back, 6 bases at V and 2 bases at J, with 10 bases in the middle. CDR1 SGHDN and CDR2 FVKESK come from the germline V gene.

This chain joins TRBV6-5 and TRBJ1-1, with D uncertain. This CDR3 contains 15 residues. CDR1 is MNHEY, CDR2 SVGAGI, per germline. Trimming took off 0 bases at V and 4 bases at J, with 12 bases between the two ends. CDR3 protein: CASSYSRGMGTEAFF. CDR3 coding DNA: TGTGCCAGCAGTTACTCTAGAGGGATGGGCACTGAAGCTTTCTTT.

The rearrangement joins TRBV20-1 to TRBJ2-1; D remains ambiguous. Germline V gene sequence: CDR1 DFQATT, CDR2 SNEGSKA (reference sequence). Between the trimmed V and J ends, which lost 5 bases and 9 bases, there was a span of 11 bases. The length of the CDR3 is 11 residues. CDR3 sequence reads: CSAGLRPEQFF. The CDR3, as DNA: TGCAGTGCTGGGCTCAGGCCTGAGCAGTTCTTC.

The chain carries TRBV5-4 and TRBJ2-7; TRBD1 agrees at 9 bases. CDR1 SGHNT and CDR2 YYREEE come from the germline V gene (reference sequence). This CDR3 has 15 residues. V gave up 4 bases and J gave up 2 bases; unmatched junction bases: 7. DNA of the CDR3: TGTGCCAGCAGCCCAAAGGGACAGGGTGCCTACGAGCAGTACTTC. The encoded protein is CASSPKGQGAYEQYF.

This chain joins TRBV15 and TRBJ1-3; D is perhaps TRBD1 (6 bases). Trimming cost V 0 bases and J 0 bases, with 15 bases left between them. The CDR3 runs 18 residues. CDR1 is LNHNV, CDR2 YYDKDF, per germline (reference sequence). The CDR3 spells CATSRDPIDRISGNTIYF. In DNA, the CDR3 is TGTGCCACCAGCAGAGATCCCATTGACAGGATCTCTGGAAACACCATATATTTT.

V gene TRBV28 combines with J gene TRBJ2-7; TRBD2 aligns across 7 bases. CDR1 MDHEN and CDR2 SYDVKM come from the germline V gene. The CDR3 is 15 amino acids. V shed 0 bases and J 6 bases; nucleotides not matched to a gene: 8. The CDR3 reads CASSLWSGGVGEQYF. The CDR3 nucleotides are TGTGCCAGCAGTTTATGGTCGGGGGGTGTAGGCGAGCAGTACTTC.

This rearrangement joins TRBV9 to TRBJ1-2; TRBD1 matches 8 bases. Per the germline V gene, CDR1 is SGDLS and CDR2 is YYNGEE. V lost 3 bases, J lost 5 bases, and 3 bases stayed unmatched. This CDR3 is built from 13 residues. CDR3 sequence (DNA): TGTGCCAGCAGCGATGGACAGGGATATGGCTACACCTTC. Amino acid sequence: CASSDGQGYGYTF.

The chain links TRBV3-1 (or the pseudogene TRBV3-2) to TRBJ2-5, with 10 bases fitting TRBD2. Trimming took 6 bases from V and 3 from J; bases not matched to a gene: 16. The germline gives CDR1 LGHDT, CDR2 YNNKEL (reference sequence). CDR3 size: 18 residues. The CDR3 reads CASRAIAFGAGGKETQYF. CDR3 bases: TGTGCCAGCAGAGCCATTGCCTTCGGAGCGGGGGGGAAAGAGACCCAGTACTTC.

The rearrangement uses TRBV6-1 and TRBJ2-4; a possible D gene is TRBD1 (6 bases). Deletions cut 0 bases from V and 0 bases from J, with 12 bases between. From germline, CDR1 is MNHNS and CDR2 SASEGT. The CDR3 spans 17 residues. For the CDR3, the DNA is TGTGCCAGCAGTGAAGCTGGGTGGGGGCTAGCCAAAAACATTCAGTACTTC. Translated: CASSEAGWGLAKNIQYF.

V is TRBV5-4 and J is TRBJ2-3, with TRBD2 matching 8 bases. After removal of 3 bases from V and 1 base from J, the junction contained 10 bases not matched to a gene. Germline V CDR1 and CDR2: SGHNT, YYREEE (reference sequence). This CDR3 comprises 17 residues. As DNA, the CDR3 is TGTGCCAGCAGCTCCCCGGGGAGCGGGGGTCGCACAGATACGCAGTATTTT. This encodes CASSSPGSGGRTDTQYF.

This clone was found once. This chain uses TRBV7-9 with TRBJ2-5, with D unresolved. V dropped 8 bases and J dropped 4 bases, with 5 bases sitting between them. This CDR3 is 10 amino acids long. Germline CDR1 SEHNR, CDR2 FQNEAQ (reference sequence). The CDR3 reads CASGRETQYF. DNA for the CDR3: TGTGCCAGCGGCAGAGAGACCCAGTACTTC.

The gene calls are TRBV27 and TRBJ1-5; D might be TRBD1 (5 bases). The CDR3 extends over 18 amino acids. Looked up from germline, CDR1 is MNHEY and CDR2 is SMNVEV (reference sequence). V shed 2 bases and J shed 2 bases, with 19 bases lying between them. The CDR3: CASSLEGHSSWGNQPQHF. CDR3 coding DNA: TGTGCCAGCAGTTTAGAAGGACATAGTTCTTGGGGCAATCAGCCCCAGCATTTT.

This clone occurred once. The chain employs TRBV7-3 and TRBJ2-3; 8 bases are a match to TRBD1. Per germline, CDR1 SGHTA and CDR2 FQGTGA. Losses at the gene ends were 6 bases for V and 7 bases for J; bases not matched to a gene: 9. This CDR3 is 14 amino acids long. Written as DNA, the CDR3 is TGTGCCAGCAGTTCGGCAGGGGGCAGGAATACGCAGTATTTT. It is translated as CASSSAGGRNTQYF.

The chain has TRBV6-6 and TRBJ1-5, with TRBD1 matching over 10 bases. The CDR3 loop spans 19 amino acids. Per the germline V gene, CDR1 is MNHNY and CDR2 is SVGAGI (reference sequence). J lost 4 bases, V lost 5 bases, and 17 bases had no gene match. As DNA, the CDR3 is TGTGCCAGCAGTCAGGTGTACACGGGACAGGGGAAGGGGAATCAGCCCCAGCATTTT. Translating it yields CASSQVYTGQGKGNQPQHF.

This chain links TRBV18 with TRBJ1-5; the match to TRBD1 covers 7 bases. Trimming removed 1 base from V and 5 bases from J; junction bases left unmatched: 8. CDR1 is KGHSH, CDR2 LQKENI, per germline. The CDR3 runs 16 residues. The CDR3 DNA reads TGTGCCAGCTCACCACAGGGGGCGGATCTCCATCAGCCCCAGCATTTT. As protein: CASSPQGADLHQPQHF.

The CDR3: CASSVSGGGVYVEQYF. As DNA, the CDR3 is TGTGCCAGCAGTGTCTCCGGCGGGGGCGTTTACGTCGAGCAGTACTTC. The chain joins TRBV2 to TRBJ2-7, with D possibly being TRBD2 (7 bases). Germline loops: CDR1 SNHLY, CDR2 FYNNEI. The ends were cut back, 4 bases at V and 6 bases at J, with 22 bases in the middle. The CDR3 contains 16 residues.

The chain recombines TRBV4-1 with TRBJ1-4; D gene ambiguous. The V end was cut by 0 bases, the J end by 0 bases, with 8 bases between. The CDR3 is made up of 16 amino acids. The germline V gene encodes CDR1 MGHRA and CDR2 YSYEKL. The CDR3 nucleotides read TGCGCCAGCAGCCAAGAATCTCGGGCAACTAATGAAAAACTGTTTTTT. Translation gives CASSQESRATNEKLFF.

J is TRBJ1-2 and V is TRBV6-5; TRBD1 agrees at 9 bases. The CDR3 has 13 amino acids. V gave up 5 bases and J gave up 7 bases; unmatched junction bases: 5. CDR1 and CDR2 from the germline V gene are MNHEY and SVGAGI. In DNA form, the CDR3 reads TGTGCCAGCAGTCAGGACAGGGGTATTGGCTACACCTTC. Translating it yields CASSQDRGIGYTF.

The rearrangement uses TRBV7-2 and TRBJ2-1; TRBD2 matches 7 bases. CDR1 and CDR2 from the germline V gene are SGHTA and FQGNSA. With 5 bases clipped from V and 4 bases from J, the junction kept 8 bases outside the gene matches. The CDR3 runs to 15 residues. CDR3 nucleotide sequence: TGTGCCAGCAGCGTCACGGGACTACAATACAATGAGCAGTTCTTC. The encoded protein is CASSVTGLQYNEQFF.